Listed below are T cell receptor beta chains from one sample, sequenced in a study of CD8 T cells in ankylosing spondylitis. TCRdb called the 5' RACE reads again in MiXCR, with one record for every CDR3 protein. Of about 250,000 distinct CDR3 sequences in the sample, roughly a quarter were seen once. Material for sequencing was blood, either unsorted or a sorted T cell fraction (not recorded which). Every receptor here comes from a male donor with ankylosing spondylitis or in good health (not recorded which). CDR3s include the opening cysteine and the closing phenylalanine or tryptophan. The order of the fields is clone size, CDR3 length, D gene, V gene, J gene, CDR3 DNA, CDR3 protein. The D gene is left open where the match is weak. Only part of the rows carry a size: once, few, many, or a class if the clone is expanded.

>many|14|-|TRBV18|TRBJ1-5
TGTGCCAGCTCTCGGGGGGGCGGAAATCAGCCCCAGCATTTT
CASSRGGGNQPQHF
>few|13|-|TRBV10-3|TRBJ2-1
TGTGCCATCAGTGAGTTAGGGGACAATGAGCAGTTCTTC
CAISELGDNEQFF
>many|14|TRBD1|TRBV20-1|TRBJ1-5
TGCAGTGCTAGAGGCGACAGGGACAATCAGCCCCAGCATTTT
CSARGDRDNQPQHF
>many|14|TRBD1|TRBV20-1|TRBJ2-1
TGCAGTGCTAGACCCGACAGGGGGCAGGATGAGCAGTTCTTC
CSARPDRGQDEQFF
>-|15|TRBD2|TRBV12-3/TRBV12-4|TRBJ2-3
TGTGCCAGCAGTTTAAGCGGGGGAGGCACAGATACGCAGTATTTT
CASSLSGGGTDTQYF
>-|13|TRBD1|TRBV7-9|TRBJ1-2
TGTGCCAGCAGCTCGACAGGGTGGAATGGCTACACCTTC
CASSSTGWNGYTF
>many|14|TRBD1|TRBV4-1|TRBJ2-7
TGCGCCAGCAGCCTAAGACAGGGCTACGACGAGCAGTACTTC
CASSLRQGYDEQYF
>-|12|-|TRBV12-3/TRBV12-4|TRBJ2-1
TGTGCCAGCAGTCGTCTGAACAATGAGCAGTTCTTC
CASSRLNNEQFF
>-|13|-|TRBV6-6|TRBJ2-1
TGTGCCAGCAGGTCCATGTACGGAGGTGAGCAGTTCTTC
CASRSMYGGEQFF
>many|12|TRBD1|TRBV5-1|TRBJ1-1
TGCGCCAACGACGCCAGACAGGGGGTAGCTTTCTTT
CANDARQGVAFF
>-|11|-|TRBV12-5|TRBJ1-1
TGTGCTAGTGGTTTAAACACTGAAGCTTTCTTT
CASGLNTEAFF
>few|14|-|TRBV29-1|TRBJ2-1
TGCAGCGTTGAAGTTCAGGGAAAATACAATGAGCAGTTCTTC
CSVEVQGKYNEQFF
>-|13|-|TRBV5-1|TRBJ2-5
TGCGCCAGCAGCTTTAATCCGGGGGAGACCCAGTACTTC
CASSFNPGETQYF
>-|13|TRBD1|TRBV20-1|TRBJ1-6
TGCAGTGCTAGGGACAGGGAGACTTCACCCCTCCACTTT
CSARDRETSPLHF
>once|14|-|TRBV7-2|TRBJ2-1
TGTGCCAGCAGTCGGACCACAGGGTCGGGTGAGCAGTTCTTC
CASSRTTGSGEQFF
>many|13|-|TRBV5-5|TRBJ2-7
TGTGCCAGCAGCCCCGCCGGAAACTACGAGCAGTACTTC
CASSPAGNYEQYF
>many|13|-|TRBV7-6|TRBJ1-1
TGTGCCAGCAGTTTAGCAGAGAACACTGAAGCTTTCTTT
CASSLAENTEAFF
>many|13|-|TRBV20-1|TRBJ2-1
TGCAGTGCTAGTCACAGGGACAAAAATGAGCAGTTCTTC
CSASHRDKNEQFF
>-|14|-|TRBV6-1|TRBJ2-4
TGTGCCAGCGGTGGTATGGGTACCAAAAACATTCAGTACTTC
CASGGMGTKNIQYF
>-|14|TRBD2|TRBV20-1|TRBJ2-7
TGCAGTGCTACCCCGGGGGGAAGCTCCTACGAGCAGTACTTC
CSATPGGSSYEQYF
>few|15|TRBD2|TRBV6-2/TRBV6-3|TRBJ2-3
TGTGCCAGCAGCCCGGGGCGGGGGGGCCCCGATACGCAGTATTTT
CASSPGRGGPDTQYF
>many|13|TRBD2|TRBV20-1|TRBJ2-3
TGCAGTTTGGAGCGGGGGGGGACAGATACGCAGTATTTT
CSLERGGTDTQYF
>many|15|TRBD1|TRBV12-3/TRBV12-4|TRBJ1-2
TGTGCCAGCAGCCCCAAGACAGGGGGCGACTATGGCTACACCTTC
CASSPKTGGDYGYTF
>-|13|-|TRBV29-1|TRBJ2-6
TGCAGCGCCGGGTCGACCGGGGCCAACGTCCTGACTTTC
CSAGSTGANVLTF
>many|16|-|TRBV5-4|TRBJ1-1
TGTGCCAGCAGCTTGGATAGGGCCAGGGGCGACCTGGAAGCTTTCTTT
CASSLDRARGDLEAFF
>many|15|-|TRBV20-1|TRBJ1-1
TGCAGTGCTGAATCAGGAATGACGATGGACACTGAAGCTTTCTTT
CSAESGMTMDTEAFF
>many|13|-|TRBV20-1|TRBJ2-1
TGCAGTGCTAGAGATCCTGTGGCGAATGAGCAGTTCTTC
CSARDPVANEQFF